The 15 T cell receptor beta chains below were found in one sample sequenced in a study of cytomegalovirus exposure and HLA in healthy donors. PCR primers comprised 60 Vbeta and 13 Jbeta primers. This table comes from immunoSEQ multiplex PCR, and its TCRdb copy is limited to in-frame clones, with some not included. The sample holds roughly 150,000 clones, about four fifths seen once. Sequenced: PBMCs. The origin of the receptors is a young man in good health and CMV-seropositive.

V gene TRBV2 combines with J gene TRBJ1-5, with TRBD1 as a possible D gene (6 bases). V gave up 9 bases and J gave up 7 bases, with 16 bases separating them. The CDR3 runs 13 residues. Germline V lookup: CDR1 SNHLY, CDR2 FYNNEI. The CDR3: CASRGQFGQPQHF. CDR3 coding DNA: TGTGCCAGTAGAGGACAGTTCGGGCAGCCCCAGCATTTT.

The chain recombines TRBV28 with TRBJ2-3; 13 positions agree with TRBD2. This CDR3 has 17 residues. Germline CDR1 is MDHEN and CDR2 is SYDVKM. J lost 0 bases, V lost 5 bases, and 5 bases had no gene match. The DNA for the CDR3 is TGTGCCAGCAGTAGGACTAGCGGGAGAGGTAGCACAGATACGCAGTATTTT. It specifies CASSRTSGRGSTDTQYF.

V gene TRBV4-2 combines with J gene TRBJ2-7, with D possibly TRBD2 on 6 matching bases. Between the trimmed V and J ends, which lost 1 base and 2 bases, there was a span of 9 bases. CDR3 size: 14 residues. Germline CDR1 is LGHNA and CDR2 is YNFKEQ. CDR3 sequence reads: CASSQAGVTYEQYF. CDR3 in DNA: TGTGCCAGCAGCCAAGCGGGGGTAACCTACGAGCAGTACTTC.

The rearrangement uses TRBV5-1 and TRBJ2-1, with 9 bases aligning to TRBD1. Germline V gene data show CDR1 as SGHRS and CDR2 as YFSETQ. CDR3 length: 17 residues. After removal of 4 bases from V and 0 bases from J, the junction contained 8 bases not matched to a gene. CDR3 bases: TGCGCCAGCAGCCCACGACAGGGGGGCTCCTCCTACAATGAGCAGTTCTTC. As protein: CASSPRQGGSSYNEQFF.

The V gene is TRBV6-1, the J gene TRBJ2-5; D might be TRBD2 (6 bases). V lost 6 bases, J lost 4 bases, and 21 bases lay in between. CDR3 length: 16 amino acids. The germline V gene has CDR1 MNHNS and CDR2 SASEGT. The CDR3 region has the DNA TGTGCCAGCAGAGAAAGAGGGCGGAGGGATGGAGAGACCCAGTACTTC. It specifies CASRERGRRDGETQYF.

The rearrangement joins TRBV6-5 to TRBJ2-3, with TRBD2 matching 12 bases. The CDR3 consists of 14 residues. Germline CDR1 and CDR2: MNHEY and SVGAGI. The CDR3 DNA reads TGTCCTCACGGTGGACTAGCGGGACCAGATACGCAGTATTTT. It yields the protein CPHGGLAGPDTQYF.

The J gene is TRBJ2-6, the V gene TRBV4-1; 12 positions match TRBD2. Unmatched junction bases numbered 14, after V lost 5 bases and J lost 15 bases. The CDR3 loop spans 16 amino acids. Per the germline V gene, CDR1 is MGHRA and CDR2 is YSYEKL. CDR3 nucleotides: TGCGCCAGCAGCGCGTACAGACTAGCGGGGGAATTGGACCTGACTTTC. It yields the protein CASSAYRLAGELDLTF.

This chain uses TRBV5-4 with TRBJ1-1; D is possibly TRBD1 (5 bases). Germline V gene lookup returns CDR1 SGHNT and CDR2 YYREEE (reference sequence). The CDR3 is made up of 14 amino acids. Trimming cost V 0 bases and J 9 bases, with 15 bases left between them. DNA for the CDR3: TGTGCCAGCAGCTTGGACAGGCTCCCGACCAAAGCTTTCTTT. It translates to CASSLDRLPTKAFF.

The V and J genes are TRBV6-1 and TRBJ1-6; 8 nucleotides match TRBD1. Germline CDR1 MNHNS, CDR2 SASEGT. Losses at the gene ends were 3 bases for V and 7 bases for J; bases not matched to a gene: 5. The CDR3 length is 15 residues. The CDR3 sequence: CASSEGPGGNSPLHF. Here the CDR3 DNA reads TGTGCCAGCAGTGAGGGCCCAGGGGGCAATTCACCCCTCCACTTT.

The chain is built from TRBV14 and TRBJ2-3, with D possibly matching TRBD1 (5 bases). The CDR3 loop spans 13 amino acids. The V gene's germline CDR1 is SGHDN and CDR2 FVKESK. V was trimmed by 4 bases and J by 8 bases, leaving 13 bases between them. Written as DNA, the CDR3 is TGTGCCAGCAGCCCCTCCAGTAGGGGTACGCAGTATTTT. It yields the protein CASSPSSRGTQYF.

This clone has just a few counts. The chain joins TRBV9 to TRBJ2-5; 7 bases line up with TRBD1. The CDR3 is made up of 14 amino acids. J lost 5 bases, V lost 4 bases, and 8 bases had no gene match. CDR1 and CDR2 (germline): SGDLS, YYNGEE. DNA for the CDR3: TGTGCCAGCAGCCTCACCGGGACAGTGGAGACCCAGTACTTC. It encodes CASSLTGTVETQYF.

The V call is TRBV27, the J call TRBJ2-3; 10 nucleotides match TRBD2. CDR3 length: 16 amino acids. From germline, CDR1 is MNHEY and CDR2 SMNVEV (reference sequence). V shed 2 bases, J shed 6 bases, and the junction held 8 bases outside the gene matches. DNA for the CDR3: TGTGCCAGCAGTTTAAGCGGGGGGGCTTCTGGGGATACGCAGTATTTT. Translating it yields CASSLSGGASGDTQYF.

The rearrangement links TRBV27 to TRBJ1-1; 7 bases agree with TRBD1. CDR3 length: 13 residues. Unmatched junction bases numbered 5, after V lost 4 bases and J lost 6 bases. Germline CDR1 MNHEY, CDR2 SMNVEV (reference sequence). CDR3 loop: CASSSGTAPEAFF. The CDR3 DNA reads as TGTGCCAGCAGTTCCGGGACAGCCCCTGAAGCTTTCTTT.

The V and J genes are TRBV11-1 and TRBJ2-7; 8 bases align to TRBD1. Germline V gene lookup returns CDR1 SGHAT and CDR2 FQDESV (reference sequence). The CDR3 length is 15 residues. The V and J ends lost 5 bases and 7 bases, in that order; junction bases with no gene match: 13. The CDR3: CASSDTGGSPGEQYF. The CDR3 DNA reads as TGTGCCAGCAGCGATACAGGGGGTAGCCCGGGAGAGCAGTACTTC.

This CDR3 reads CASSLDRGRPHEQYF. The DNA for the CDR3 is TGTGCCAGCAGCCTTGACAGGGGGCGCCCCCACGAGCAGTACTTC. The chain carries TRBV5-4 and TRBJ2-7; TRBD1 agrees at 10 bases. This CDR3 is built from 15 residues. CDR1 is SGHNT and CDR2 is YYREEE in the germline V gene (reference sequence). The J segment lost 5 bases and the V segment lost 4 bases, leaving 9 bases of the junction unmatched. The variable domain in full, with the rest retrieved from reference TRBV5-4 and TRBJ2-7, is ETGVTQSPTHLIKTRGQQVTLRCSSQSGHNTVSWYQQALGQGPQFIFQYYREEENGRGNFPPRFSGLQFPNYSSELNVNALELDDSALYLCASSLDRGRPHEQYFGPGTRLTVT.